This T cell receptor (beta chain) was observed in a study of control samples from healthy donors and cancer patients. Libraries were prepared by immunoSEQ multiplex PCR; TCRdb keeps only in-frame clonotypes and omits some of them. The sample consists of under 95,000 clones, about 89% of them appearing once. Sequenced input: blood. The sequence derives from a woman aged 30 to 39 in good health.

In nucleotides, the CDR3 is TGTGCCAGCAGCTTAGAAGGCGGCGGGCGTGGAAACACCATATATTTT. It specifies CASSLEGGGRGNTIYF. This sequence joins TRBV7-9 and TRBJ1-3, with D unresolved. CDR1 is SEHNR and CDR2 is FQNEAQ in the germline V gene (reference sequence). This CDR3 region has 16 residues. Trimming removed 1 base from V and 3 bases from J, with 13 bases in between.